The clone carrying this T cell receptor beta chain is a singleton in its sample. Its antigen is as yet unknown. V trimming: 7 bases; J trimming: 0 bases; junction bases outside the gene matches: 4. The CDR3 totals 13 residues. Germline V lookup: CDR1 DFQATT, CDR2 SNEGSKA (reference sequence). TCR beta CDR3 region amplification was performed from RNA transcripts. A set of HTBI primers served as the primers for a first-round RT-PCR of the TCR CDR3. TCRdb reprocessed the multiplex PCR reads with MiXCR, giving one entry per CDR3 protein. This table has 550,000 to 650,000 distinct CDR3 sequences, around 15% appearing once. The study excluded patients with uncontrolled infection, other autoimmune disease, pregnancy or lactation. This entry is derived from a study of T cells in Graves' hyperthyroidism and ophthalmopathy. At the level of the study: Peripheral blood samples were taken at initial diagnosis, prior to any treatment. Regarding the study as a whole: By a 13 V-J model, ophthalmopathy was set apart from stable hyperthyroidism.

The sequence was collected from a middle-aged woman with Graves' hyperthyroidism. Sequencing was carried out using blood. The chain couples TRBV20-1 to TRBJ2-5; 8 bases align to TRBD1. CDR3 loop: CSVDRVNQETQYF. The DNA of the CDR3 is TGCAGTGTGGACAGGGTCAACCAAGAGACCCAGTACTTC.